A single sample gave rise to the 3 T cell receptor beta chains below, sequenced in a study of Graves' ophthalmopathy and Graves' hyperthyroidism. Researchers took RNA transcripts and amplified TCR beta CDR3 regions from them. HTBI primers served in a first-round RT-PCR, which a second-round multiplex PCR followed. From the multiplex PCR reads, TCRdb called clonotypes with MiXCR, one entry per CDR3 protein. Seen here are 170,000 or so distinct CDR3 sequences, more than 30% observed once, and the top ten hold about 5.8%. Source material: peripheral blood. These receptors all come from a woman aged 40 to 49 with Graves' ophthalmopathy.

The V and J genes are TRBV19 and TRBJ1-5, with TRBD1 matching over 11 bases. Losses at the gene ends were 6 bases for V and 4 bases for J; bases not matched to a gene: 5. Germline V gene sequence: CDR1 LNHDA, CDR2 SQIVND (reference sequence). This CDR3 is built from 15 residues. CDR3 in DNA: TGTGCCAGTAGCTGGGACAGGGGGTCGAATCAGCCCCAGCATTTT. Residues: CASSWDRGSNQPQHF.

This clonotype was observed at least ten times. The V gene is TRBV20-1, the J gene TRBJ1-5, with D possibly TRBD1 on 6 matching bases. V dropped 3 bases and J dropped 4 bases, with 16 bases sitting between them. The germline V gene encodes CDR1 DFQATT and CDR2 SNEGSKA (reference sequence). CDR3 length equals 15 residues. The CDR3 region is CSAREGQTTNQPQHF. CDR3 coding DNA: TGCAGTGCTAGGGAAGGACAGACTACAAATCAGCCCCAGCATTTT.

J is TRBJ1-5 and V is TRBV19; D remains unclear. The V end was cut by 3 bases, the J end by 0 bases, with 9 bases between. The CDR3 consists of 15 residues. Per germline, CDR1 LNHDA and CDR2 SQIVND (reference sequence). The CDR3 region is CASSMSLYSNQPQHF. CDR3 DNA: TGTGCCAGTAGTATGTCACTATATAGCAATCAGCCCCAGCATTTT. Full variable domain (rest looked up from reference TRBV19 and TRBJ1-5): DGGITQSPKYLFRKEGQNVTLSCEQNLNHDAMYWYRQDPGQGLRLIYYSQIVNDFQKGDIAEGYSVSREKKESFPLTVTSAQKNPTAFYLCASSMSLYSNQPQHFGDGTRLSIL.